This TCR beta chain was captured in a study of T cells in localized non-small cell lung cancer (dated by TCRdb to 2020 to 2021). For context, the study as a whole: The study examined T cell repertoires in roughly 240 patients with early-stage NSCLC and compared tumors with uninvolved tumor-adjacent lungs. The cohort was made up of hundreds of treatment-naive NSCLC patients whose localized lung tumors had been resected. A mean age of around 66 years was recorded for the NSCLC patients, of whom around 140 were male and about a hundred were female. The investigation overall reported the following: A median of around 57 of the top 100 tumor clones turned up in the paired uninvolved adjacent lung, and under 30 of those clones also ranked among the top 100 of that same adjacent lung. Because multi-region tumor sequencing was not done, intratumor heterogeneity could not be ruled out. Because the study design was exploratory, TCR variables were selected using unadjusted p-values without false-discovery rate correction. Higher blood T cell density associated with longer overall survival, while higher adjacent-lung clonality associated with shorter survival. Uninvolved tumor-adjacent lung showed the highest T cell clonality, higher than tumor, which suggests more focused antigenic responses in the adjacent lung.

TCR beta CDR3 regions were sequenced from DNA using the immunoSEQ Assay. As for the authors' bioinformatics: To compute T cell density, TCR beta template counts were normalized to usable DNA, which was estimated by amplifying housekeeping genes. Richness was estimated with the preseqR package, extrapolating to 400,000 templates for PBMC samples and 120,000 templates for tissue samples. Clonality was defined by subtracting Pielou's evenness from one. Differential abundance testing on productive amino-acid clonotypes, with a minimum total count of 5 and an alpha of 0.1, was used to identify tissue-enriched TCRs. The Jaccard Index and the Morisita Overlap Index were used to quantify repertoire overlap between compartments. GLIPH grouped TCR beta CDR3s together with public tetramer-defined viral CDR3s, and a viral motif had to include at least three viral sequences and also show V-gene enrichment. As stored in TCRdb, this immuneACCESS dataset retains in-frame rearrangements with V and J assigned. A fraction of the clones does not appear; measured against another copy, unresolved V genes explain less than half of the discrepancy, and the remainder lacks a known reason. For V, J and clone size, that table is used; D and trimming come from the DNA. This sample gives roughly 3,200 clones in total; around 28% of them show up just once. 16% of the sample rests with the top ten.

Concerning this clone itself: Its antigen is still unknown. There are no base qualities to consult, and no much larger clone falls within one base.

CDR1 MNHGY and CDR2 SAAAGT were looked up in the germline V gene. The CDR3 spans 14 residues, from the cysteine through the phenylalanine. The sequence is cut down to CDR3 DNA, 42 bases in frame from base 1. Relative to germline, V is 5 bases shorter and J is 5 bases shorter, with 12 bases between their ends. At diagnosis, peripheral blood, uninvolved tumor-adjacent lung and tumor were collected and were preserved as a mix of fresh-frozen and FFPE material. The sequence was obtained from a man aged 40 to 69 with stage III lung adenocarcinoma. This specimen was lung tumor tissue, taken before any cancer treatment. The sequence is built from TRBV6-8 and TRBJ2-2; confidence is insufficient to name the D gene. The CDR3 protein: CASSGGSRTGELFF. The nucleotide sequence reads as follows: TGTGCCAGCAGTGGTGGTTCTAGGACCGGGGAGCTGTTTTTT.